This record looks at one T cell receptor beta chain sequence and its context. In the study's own analysis: Reference gene primer amplification in the assay estimated nucleated cell counts. Method: immunoSEQ multiplex PCR; TCRdb's copy keeps in-frame clones and lacks some. The DNA was the basis for D and trimming; V, J and clone size are from that table. The table lists about 240,000 clones, 65% to 90% of them singletons, with roughly 4.7% in the top ten. The data originate from a study of blood T cell repertoires in COVID-19. Study overall: Samples representing acute and convalescent COVID-19 were sourced from the United States, Italy and Spain. T cells, B-cell-depleted T cells, or PBMCs supplied cDNA or gDNA.

CDR3 length: 17 residues. Germline trimming cut 0 bases from V and 0 bases from J; bases unmatched to any gene: 4. CDR1 and CDR2 (germline): PRHDT, FYEKMQ (reference sequence). The source is a woman between 70 and 85 years old with acute or convalescent COVID-19. The specimen was peripheral blood. The V and J genes are TRBV13 and TRBJ2-3, with 9 nucleotides matching TRBD1. The CDR3 DNA is TGTGCCAGCAGCTTAGGGGGACAGGGATACAGCACAGATACGCAGTATTTT. Protein: CASSLGGQGYSTDTQYF.